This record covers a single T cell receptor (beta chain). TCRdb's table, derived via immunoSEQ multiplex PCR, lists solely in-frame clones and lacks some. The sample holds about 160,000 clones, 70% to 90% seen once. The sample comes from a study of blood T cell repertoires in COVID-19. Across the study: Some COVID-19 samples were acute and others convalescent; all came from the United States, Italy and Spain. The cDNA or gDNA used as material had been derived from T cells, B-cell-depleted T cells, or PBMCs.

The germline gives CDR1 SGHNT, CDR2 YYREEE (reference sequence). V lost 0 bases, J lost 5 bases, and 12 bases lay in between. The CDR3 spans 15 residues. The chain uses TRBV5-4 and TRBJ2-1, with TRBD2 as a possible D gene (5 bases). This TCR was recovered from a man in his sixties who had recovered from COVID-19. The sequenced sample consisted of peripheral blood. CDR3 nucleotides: TGTGCCAGCAGCTTGGGTCTAGCAGATCACAATGAGCAGTTCTTC. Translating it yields CASSLGLADHNEQFF.